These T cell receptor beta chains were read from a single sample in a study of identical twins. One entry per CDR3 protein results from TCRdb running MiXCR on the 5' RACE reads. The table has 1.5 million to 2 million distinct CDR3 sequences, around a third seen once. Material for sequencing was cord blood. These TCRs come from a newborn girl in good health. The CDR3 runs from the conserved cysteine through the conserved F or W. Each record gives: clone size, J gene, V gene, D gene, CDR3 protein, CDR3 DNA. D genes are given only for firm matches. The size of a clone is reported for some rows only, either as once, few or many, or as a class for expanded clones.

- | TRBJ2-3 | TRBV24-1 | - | CATSDARFTDTQYF | TGTGCCACCAGTGACGCCAGGTTTACAGATACGCAGTATTTT
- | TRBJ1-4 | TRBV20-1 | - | CSARAGSEGVFF | TGCAGTGCTAGGGCGGGCAGCGAGGGAGTGTTTTTT
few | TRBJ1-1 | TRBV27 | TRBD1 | CASTPPGQGTEAFF | TGTGCCAGCACACCTCCGGGACAGGGGACTGAAGCTTTCTTT
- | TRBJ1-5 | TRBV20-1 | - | CSARLRYQPQHF | TGCAGTGCTAGATTACGATATCAGCCCCAGCATTTT
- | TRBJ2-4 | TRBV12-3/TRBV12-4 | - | CASRVTGNGTKNIQYF | TGTGCCAGCAGGGTTACAGGGAATGGTACCAAAAACATTCAGTACTTC
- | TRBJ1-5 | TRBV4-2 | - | CASSHPDSYQPQHF | TGTGCCAGCAGCCACCCGGACAGTTATCAGCCCCAGCATTTT
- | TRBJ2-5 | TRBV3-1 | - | CASSQGGRGRQETQYF | TGTGCCAGCAGCCAAGGGGGGCGGGGGCGCCAAGAGACCCAGTACTTC
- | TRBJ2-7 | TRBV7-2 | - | CASSLVTPSEQYF | TGTGCCAGCAGCTTAGTAACCCCTTCCGAGCAGTACTTC
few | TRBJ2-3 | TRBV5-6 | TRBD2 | CASSLALTSGGFTDTQYF | TGTGCCAGCAGCTTGGCCCTGACTAGCGGGGGGTTCACAGATACGCAGTATTTT
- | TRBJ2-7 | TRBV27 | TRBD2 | CASSSLSGRDEQYF | TGTGCCAGCAGTTCCCTCAGCGGGAGGGACGAGCAGTACTTC
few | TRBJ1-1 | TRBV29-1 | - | CSGDMGNTEAFF | TGCAGCGGGGACATGGGGAACACTGAAGCTTTCTTT
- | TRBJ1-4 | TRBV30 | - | CAWSGTTNEKLFF | TGTGCCTGGAGCGGGACAACTAATGAAAAACTGTTTTTT
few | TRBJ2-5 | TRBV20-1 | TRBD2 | CSARDPTSGLATWQETQYF | TGCAGTGCTAGAGACCCGACTAGCGGCCTTGCGACGTGGCAAGAGACCCAGTACTTC
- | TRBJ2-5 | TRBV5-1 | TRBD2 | CASGDYQETQYF | TGCGCCTCCGGGGACTATCAAGAGACCCAGTACTTC
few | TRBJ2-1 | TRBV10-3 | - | CAISEGGGSYNEQFF | TGTGCCATCAGTGAGGGTGGGGGCTCCTACAATGAGCAGTTCTTC
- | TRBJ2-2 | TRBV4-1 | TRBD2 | CASSHKTSGSNTGELFF | TGCGCCAGCAGCCATAAGACTAGCGGGTCGAACACCGGGGAGCTGTTTTTT
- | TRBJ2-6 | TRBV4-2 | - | CASSQSGTGANVLTF | TGTGCCAGCAGCCAGTCAGGGACTGGGGCCAACGTCCTGACTTTC
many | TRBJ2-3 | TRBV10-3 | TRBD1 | CAISAGGGDTQYF | TGTGCCATCAGTGCAGGGGGTGGAGATACGCAGTATTTT
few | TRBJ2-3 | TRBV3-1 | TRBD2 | CASKRTRYTDTQYF | TGTGCCAGCAAACGGACTAGATATACAGATACGCAGTATTTT
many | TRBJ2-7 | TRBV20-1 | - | CSARATAYEQYF | TGCAGTGCTAGAGCGACAGCCTACGAGCAGTACTTC
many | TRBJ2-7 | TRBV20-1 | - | CSARGRRGYEQYF | TGCAGTGCTAGGGGGCGACGGGGCTACGAGCAGTACTTC
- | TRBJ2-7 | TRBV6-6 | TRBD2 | CASSYSIFREVYEQYF | TGTGCCAGCAGTTACTCGATCTTCCGGGAGGTCTACGAGCAGTACTTC
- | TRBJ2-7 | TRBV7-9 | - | CASSFFYRETYEQYF | TGTGCCAGCAGCTTCTTCTACAGGGAAACCTACGAGCAGTACTTC
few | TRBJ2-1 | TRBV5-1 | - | CASSPSLGEQFF | TGCGCCAGCAGCCCCTCCTTAGGTGAGCAGTTCTTC
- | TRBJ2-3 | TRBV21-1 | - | CASSKVLAGAAVFRPDTQYF | TGTGCCAGCAGCAAAGTCCTAGCGGGAGCCGCCGTTTTCAGGCCAGATACGCAGTATTTT
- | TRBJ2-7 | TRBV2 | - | CASSGEALPYEQYF | TGTGCCAGCAGTGGGGAAGCGCTACCCTACGAGCAGTACTTC
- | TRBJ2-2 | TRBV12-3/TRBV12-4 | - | CASRRDTQNTGGLFF | TGTGCCAGCAGAAGGGACACCCAGAACACCGGGGGGCTGTTTTTT
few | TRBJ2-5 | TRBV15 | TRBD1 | CATSIRGRIRETQYF | TGTGCCACCAGCATCAGGGGGCGAATTCGAGAGACCCAGTACTTC
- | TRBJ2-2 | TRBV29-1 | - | CSVEARQGNTGELFF | TGCAGCGTTGAAGCCCGTCAGGGGAACACCGGGGAGCTGTTTTTT
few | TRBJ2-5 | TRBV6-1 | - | CASRGARLLGEQYF | TGTGCCAGCAGGGGCGCCCGGCTTTTGGGTGAGCAGTACTTC
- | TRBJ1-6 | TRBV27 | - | CASSVPGLNSPLHF | TGTGCCAGCAGTGTACCGGGGTTGAATTCACCCCTCCACTTT
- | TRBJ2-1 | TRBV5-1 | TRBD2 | CASSLPLAGGIEQFF | TGCGCCAGCAGCTTGCCCCTAGCGGGAGGTATTGAGCAGTTCTTC
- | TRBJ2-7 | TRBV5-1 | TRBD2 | CASSLESSGSYEQYF | TGCGCCAGCAGCTTGGAGTCTAGCGGCTCCTACGAGCAGTACTTC
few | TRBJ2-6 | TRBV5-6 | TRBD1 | CASSLRLKNRGRSGANVLTF | TGTGCCAGCAGCCTCCGATTGAAAAACAGGGGAAGATCTGGGGCCAACGTCCTGACTTTC
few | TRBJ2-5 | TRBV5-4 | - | CASSLFGSETQYF | TGTGCCAGCAGCCTCTTCGGGAGTGAGACCCAGTACTTC
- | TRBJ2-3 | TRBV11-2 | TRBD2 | CASSLGLAKSTDMQYF | TGTGCCAGCAGCTTAGGACTAGCTAAAAGCACAGATATGCAGTATTTT
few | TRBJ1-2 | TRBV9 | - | CASSVDPGTVYGYTF | TGTGCCAGCAGCGTAGATCCGGGGACGGTCTATGGCTACACCTTC
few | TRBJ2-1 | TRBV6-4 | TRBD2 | CASSDSGTSGYNEQFF | TGTGCCAGCAGTGACTCGGGGACTAGCGGGTACAATGAGCAGTTCTTC
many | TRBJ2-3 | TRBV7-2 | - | CASSLNWPADTQYF | TGTGCCAGCAGCTTAAATTGGCCCGCAGATACGCAGTATTTT
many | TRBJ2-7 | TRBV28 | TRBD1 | CATGGSYEQYF | TGTGCCACAGGGGGCTCCTACGAGCAGTACTTC
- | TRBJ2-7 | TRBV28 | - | CASRTSNEQYF | TGTGCCAGCAGGACTTCCAATGAGCAGTACTTC
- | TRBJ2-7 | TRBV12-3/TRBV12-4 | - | CASSPPLYRAPEQYF | TGTGCCAGCAGCCCGCCCCTTTACAGGGCACCCGAGCAGTACTTC
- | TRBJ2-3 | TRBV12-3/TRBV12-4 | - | CASSITSLWRDTADTQYF | TGTGCCAGCTCGATTACCAGTTTATGGCGGGATACCGCAGATACGCAGTATTTT
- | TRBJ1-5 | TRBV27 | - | CASSPSRTARNQPQHF | TGTGCCAGCAGTCCAAGCAGGACAGCCCGCAATCAGCCCCAGCATTTT